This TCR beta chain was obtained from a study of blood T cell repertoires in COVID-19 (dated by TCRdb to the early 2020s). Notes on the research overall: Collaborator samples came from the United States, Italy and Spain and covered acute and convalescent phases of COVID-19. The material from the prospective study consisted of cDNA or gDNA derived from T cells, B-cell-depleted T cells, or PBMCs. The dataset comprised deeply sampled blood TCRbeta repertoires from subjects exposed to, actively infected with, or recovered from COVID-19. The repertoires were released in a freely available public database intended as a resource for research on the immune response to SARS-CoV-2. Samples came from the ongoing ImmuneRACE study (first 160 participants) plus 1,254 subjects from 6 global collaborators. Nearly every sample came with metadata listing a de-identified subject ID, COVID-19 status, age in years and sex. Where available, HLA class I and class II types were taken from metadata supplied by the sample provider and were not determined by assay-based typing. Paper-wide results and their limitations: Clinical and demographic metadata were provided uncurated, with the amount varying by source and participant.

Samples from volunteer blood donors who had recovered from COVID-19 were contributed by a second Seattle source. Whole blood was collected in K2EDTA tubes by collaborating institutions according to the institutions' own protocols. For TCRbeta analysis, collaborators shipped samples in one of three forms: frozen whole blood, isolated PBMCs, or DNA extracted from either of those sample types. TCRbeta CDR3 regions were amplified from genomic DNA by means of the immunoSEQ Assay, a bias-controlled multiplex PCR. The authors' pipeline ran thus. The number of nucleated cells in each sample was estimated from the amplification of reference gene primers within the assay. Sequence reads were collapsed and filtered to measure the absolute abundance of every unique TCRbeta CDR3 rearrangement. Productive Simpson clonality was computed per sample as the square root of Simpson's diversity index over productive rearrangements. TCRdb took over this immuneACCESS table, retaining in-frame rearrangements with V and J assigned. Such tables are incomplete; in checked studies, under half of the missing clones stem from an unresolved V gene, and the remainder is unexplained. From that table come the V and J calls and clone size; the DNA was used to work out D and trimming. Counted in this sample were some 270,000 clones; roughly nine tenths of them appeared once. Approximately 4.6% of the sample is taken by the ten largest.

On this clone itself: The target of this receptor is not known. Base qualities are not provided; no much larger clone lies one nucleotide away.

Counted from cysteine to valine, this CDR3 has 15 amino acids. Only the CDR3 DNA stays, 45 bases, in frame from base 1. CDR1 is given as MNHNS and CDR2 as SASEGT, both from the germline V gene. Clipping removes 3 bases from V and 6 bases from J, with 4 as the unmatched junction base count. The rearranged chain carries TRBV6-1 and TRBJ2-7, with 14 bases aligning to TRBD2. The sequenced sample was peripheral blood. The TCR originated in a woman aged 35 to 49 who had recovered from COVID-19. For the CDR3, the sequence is CASSDEGLAGAEQYV. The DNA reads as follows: TGTGCCAGCAGTGACGAGGGACTAGCGGGAGCCGAGCAGTACGTC.